This TCR beta chain is drawn from a study of cytomegalovirus exposure and HLA in healthy donors. Background on the study: From around 180 million T cells, an earlier analysis saw approximately 110 million unique TCR beta sequences. In an early release, HLA-typed donors contributed tens of millions of unique TCR sequences.

Donors were ostensibly healthy at sampling, although undocumented immune exposures were probable. PCR primers comprised 60 Vbeta and 13 Jbeta primers. In the authors' workflow: Roughly 11 million of the roughly 80 million unique TCR beta chains counted in a later analysis were shared. Method: immunoSEQ multiplex PCR; TCRdb's copy keeps in-frame clones and lacks some. V, J and clone size were drawn from that table, and D and trimming were deduced from the DNA. The table lists roughly 98,000 clones, around 77% of them singletons. Germline V gives CDR1 LGHNT, CDR2 FRNRAP. This CDR3 is built from 15 residues. V was shortened by 1 base and J by 4 bases, with 13 bases between the two germline ends.

This sequence originates from a man aged 40-49 years in good health and CMV-seronegative. The chain carries TRBV12-5 and TRBJ1-2; weak D call: TRBD1 (5 bases). Specimen: PBMCs. The CDR3 loop is CASGLEEGTVYGYTF. The CDR3 bases are TGTGCTAGTGGTTTGGAGGAGGGGACGGTCTATGGCTACACCTTC.